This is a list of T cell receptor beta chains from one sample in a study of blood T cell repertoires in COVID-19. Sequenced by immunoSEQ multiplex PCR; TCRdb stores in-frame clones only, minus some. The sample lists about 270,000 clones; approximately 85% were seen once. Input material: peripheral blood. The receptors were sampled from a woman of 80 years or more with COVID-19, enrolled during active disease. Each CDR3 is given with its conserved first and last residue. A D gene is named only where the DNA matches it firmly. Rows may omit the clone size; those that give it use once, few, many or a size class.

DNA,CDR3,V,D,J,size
TGCAGCACCCGGGACAGGGACAATTCACCCCTCCACTTT,CSTRDRDNSPLHF,TRBV29-1,TRBD1,TRBJ1-6,NA
TGTGCCAGCAGTGATGTTCCTGCCGGGGAGCTGTTTTTT,CASSDVPAGELFF,TRBV6-4,NA,TRBJ2-2,NA
TGTGCCAGCAGCTCACAGGGCCCTGGCTACACCTTC,CASSSQGPGYTF,TRBV5-6,NA,TRBJ1-2,NA
TGCGCCAGCAGGGTCGGGGGAGGACCCTACGAGCAGTACTTC,CASRVGGGPYEQYF,TRBV5-1,NA,TRBJ2-7,NA
TGTGCCAGCAGTTACTCCAGCGGGGGGACCACCGGGGAGCTGTTTTTT,CASSYSSGGTTGELFF,TRBV6-5,TRBD2,TRBJ2-2,NA
TGTGCCAGCTCACCACAGGAAACAGGGGCCCTAAACGAGCAGTACTTC,CASSPQETGALNEQYF,TRBV18,TRBD1,TRBJ2-7,NA
TGTGCCAGCAAATCGACAAGAAACTATGGCTACACCTTC,CASKSTRNYGYTF,TRBV28,NA,TRBJ1-2,NA
TGTGCCTGGAGTGTACTAGAGACCCAGTACTTC,CAWSVLETQYF,TRBV30,NA,TRBJ2-5,NA
TGTGCCAGCAGCCCCCAGGGACAGATCCAAGAGACCCAGTACTTC,CASSPQGQIQETQYF,TRBV7-6,TRBD1,TRBJ2-5,NA
TGTGCCAGCAGCTCCCAAACTCGGGGCACTGAAGCTTTCTTT,CASSSQTRGTEAFF,TRBV11-2,NA,TRBJ1-1,NA
TGTGCCAGCAGCCGCGGGGGGGCGGGCACCGGGGAGCTGTTTTTT,CASSRGGAGTGELFF,TRBV7-3,TRBD2,TRBJ2-2,NA
TGTGCCAGCACCTTTAGCGGAGGGAATGAAAAACTGTTTTTT,CASTFSGGNEKLFF,TRBV7-9,NA,TRBJ1-4,NA
TGTGCCAGCAGTGAAAGGTCGGGGAGCAATCAGCCCCAGCATTTT,CASSERSGSNQPQHF,TRBV2,NA,TRBJ1-5,few
TGTGCCGGGGAGGACGGAAAATATGGCTACACCTTC,CAGEDGKYGYTF,TRBV28,NA,TRBJ1-2,NA
TGTGCCAGCAGACAGGGTACCTACTACAGTGGCGGCTACACCTTC,CASRQGTYYSGGYTF,TRBV6-6,NA,TRBJ1-2,NA
TGTGCCAGCAGTAACGGCCTCAGGGGGCGCGAGACCCAGTACTTC,CASSNGLRGRETQYF,TRBV6-2/TRBV6-3,TRBD1,TRBJ2-5,NA
TGTGCCAGCAGTGCACAGGGGTACACTGAAGCTTTCTTT,CASSAQGYTEAFF,TRBV25-1,TRBD1,TRBJ1-1,NA
TGTGCCACCTCCTTTGGGGGGGCAAATTCACCCCTCCACTTT,CATSFGGANSPLHF,TRBV19,NA,TRBJ1-6,once
TGTGCCAGCTCACCAATCGAGGGTAACACTGAAGCTTTCTTT,CASSPIEGNTEAFF,TRBV18,NA,TRBJ1-1,few
TGTGCCACCCGGAGGGCCCTGAACACTGAAGCTTTCTTT,CATRRALNTEAFF,TRBV6-5,NA,TRBJ1-1,once
TGTGCCAGCAACGCAGGGGGCCACGAGCAGTTCTTC,CASNAGGHEQFF,TRBV12-3/TRBV12-4,TRBD1,TRBJ2-1,NA
TGCGCCAGCAGACGTTCCACAGGGGACGGGGAGCAGTACTTC,CASRRSTGDGEQYF,TRBV5-1,TRBD1,TRBJ2-7,few